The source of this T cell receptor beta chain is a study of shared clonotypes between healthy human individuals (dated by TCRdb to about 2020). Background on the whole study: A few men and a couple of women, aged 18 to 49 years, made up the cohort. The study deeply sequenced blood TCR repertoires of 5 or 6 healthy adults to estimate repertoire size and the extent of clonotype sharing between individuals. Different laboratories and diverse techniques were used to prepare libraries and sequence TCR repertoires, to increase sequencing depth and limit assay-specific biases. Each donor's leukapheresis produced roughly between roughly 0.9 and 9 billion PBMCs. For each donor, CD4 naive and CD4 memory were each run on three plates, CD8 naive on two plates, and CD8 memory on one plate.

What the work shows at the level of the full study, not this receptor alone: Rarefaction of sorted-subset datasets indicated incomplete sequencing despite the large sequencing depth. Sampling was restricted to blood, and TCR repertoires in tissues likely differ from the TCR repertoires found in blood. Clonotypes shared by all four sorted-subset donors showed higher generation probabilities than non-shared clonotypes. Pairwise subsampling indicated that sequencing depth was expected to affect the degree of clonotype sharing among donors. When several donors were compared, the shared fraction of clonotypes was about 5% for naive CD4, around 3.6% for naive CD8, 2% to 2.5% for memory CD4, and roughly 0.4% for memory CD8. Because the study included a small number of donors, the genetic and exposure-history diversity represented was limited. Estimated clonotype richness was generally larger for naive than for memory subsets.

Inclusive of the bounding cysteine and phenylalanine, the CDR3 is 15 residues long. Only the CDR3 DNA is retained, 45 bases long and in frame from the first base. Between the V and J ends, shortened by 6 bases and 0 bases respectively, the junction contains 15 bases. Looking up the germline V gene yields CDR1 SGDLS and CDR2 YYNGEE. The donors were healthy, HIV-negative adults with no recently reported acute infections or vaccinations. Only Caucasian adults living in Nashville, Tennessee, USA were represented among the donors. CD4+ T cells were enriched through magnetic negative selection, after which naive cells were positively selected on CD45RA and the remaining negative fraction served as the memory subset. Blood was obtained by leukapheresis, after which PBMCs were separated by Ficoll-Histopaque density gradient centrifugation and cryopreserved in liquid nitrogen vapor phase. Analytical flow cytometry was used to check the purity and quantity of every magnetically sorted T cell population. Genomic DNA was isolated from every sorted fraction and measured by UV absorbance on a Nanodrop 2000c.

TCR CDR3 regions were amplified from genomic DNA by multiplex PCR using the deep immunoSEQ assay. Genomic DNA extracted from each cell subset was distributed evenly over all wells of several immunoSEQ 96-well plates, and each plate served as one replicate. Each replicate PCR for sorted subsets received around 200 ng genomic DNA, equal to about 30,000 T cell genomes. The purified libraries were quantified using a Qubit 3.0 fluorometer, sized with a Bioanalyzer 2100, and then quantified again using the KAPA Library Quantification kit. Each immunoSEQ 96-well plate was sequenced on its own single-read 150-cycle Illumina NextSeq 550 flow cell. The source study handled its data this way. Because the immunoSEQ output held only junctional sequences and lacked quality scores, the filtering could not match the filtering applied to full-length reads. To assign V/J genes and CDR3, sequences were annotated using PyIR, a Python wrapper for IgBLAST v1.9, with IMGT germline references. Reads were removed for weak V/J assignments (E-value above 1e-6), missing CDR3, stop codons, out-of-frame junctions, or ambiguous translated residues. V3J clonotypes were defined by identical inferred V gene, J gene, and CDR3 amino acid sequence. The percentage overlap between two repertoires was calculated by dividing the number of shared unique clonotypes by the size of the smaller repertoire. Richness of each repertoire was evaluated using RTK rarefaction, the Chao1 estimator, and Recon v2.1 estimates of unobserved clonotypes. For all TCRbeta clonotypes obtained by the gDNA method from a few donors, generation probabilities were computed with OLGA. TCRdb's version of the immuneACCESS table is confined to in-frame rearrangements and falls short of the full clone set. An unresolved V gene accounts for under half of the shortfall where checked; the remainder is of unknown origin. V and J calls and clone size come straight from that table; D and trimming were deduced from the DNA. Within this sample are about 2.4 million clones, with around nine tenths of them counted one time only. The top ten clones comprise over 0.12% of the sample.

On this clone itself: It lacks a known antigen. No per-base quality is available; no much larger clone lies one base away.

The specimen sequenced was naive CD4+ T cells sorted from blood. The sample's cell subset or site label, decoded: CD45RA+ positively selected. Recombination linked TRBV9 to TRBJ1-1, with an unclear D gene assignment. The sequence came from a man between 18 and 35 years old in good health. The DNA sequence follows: TGTGCCAGCACCCTCGGAGGCAGCATGAACACTGAAGCTTTCTTT. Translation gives CASTLGGSMNTEAFF.